One and the same sample provided the 21 T cell receptor beta chains below, sequenced in a study of T cells in Graves' hyperthyroidism and ophthalmopathy. Template material for amplifying TCR beta CDR3 regions consisted of RNA transcripts. Researchers ran a first-round RT-PCR on the TCR CDR3 using the HTBI primer set. TCRdb fed the multiplex PCR reads into MiXCR, producing one record per CDR3 protein. Among 300,000 to 400,000 distinct CDR3 sequences, 20% to 25% were seen once, and the ten largest hold around half. What was sequenced was blood. All receptors come from a woman aged 45-65 years with Graves' hyperthyroidism.

The rearrangement uses TRBV19 and TRBJ1-1, with D unclear. CDR1 is LNHDA and CDR2 is SQIVND in the germline V gene (reference sequence). CDR3 length equals 16 residues. With 6 bases removed from V and 0 bases from J, the gap between germline ends came to 17 bases. The CDR3 DNA reads as TGTGCCAGTAGACACCCCCTTGGGGTAATGAACACTGAAGCTTTCTTT. Its protein is CASRHPLGVMNTEAFF. The variable domain in full, with the rest retrieved from reference TRBV19 and TRBJ1-1, is DGGITQSPKYLFRKEGQNVTLSCEQNLNHDAMYWYRQDPGQGLRLIYYSQIVNDFQKGDIAEGYSVSREKKESFPLTVTSAQKNPTAFYLCASRHPLGVMNTEAFFGQGTRLTVV.

This clonotype was observed at least ten times. The chain uses TRBV27 and TRBJ1-2, with 8 bases lining up with TRBD1. The CDR3 length is 16 residues. Per germline, CDR1 MNHEY and CDR2 SMNVEV (reference sequence). J gave up 0 bases and V 5 bases, and 8 bases lay outside the gene matches. CDR3 loop: CASSPWTGRANYGYTF. In DNA form, the CDR3 reads TGTGCCAGCAGTCCCTGGACAGGGAGGGCTAACTATGGCTACACCTTC.

The sample holds many counts of this clonotype. The chain links TRBV30 to TRBJ1-6; a weak D match, TRBD1 (6 bases). Trimming pared 0 bases from V and 9 bases from J, leaving 15 bases between. Germline V gene lookup returns CDR1 GTSNPN and CDR2 SVGIG (reference sequence). This CDR3 region has 15 residues. The CDR3 coding sequence is TGTGCCTGGAGTGTAGTCAACAGGGAGTCTTCACCCCTCCACTTT. This sequence encodes CAWSVVNRESSPLHF.

Ten or more counts support this clonotype. J is TRBJ1-1 and V is TRBV29-1; D not resolved. The CDR3 extends over 11 amino acids. Trimming shortened V by 8 bases and J by 5 bases, and 12 bases separated the two germline ends. Germline loops: CDR1 SQVTM, CDR2 ANQGSEA. Written as DNA, the CDR3 is TGCAGCTTCCGGAGGACGACTGAAGCTTTCTTT. Translation: CSFRRTTEAFF.

V usage is TRBV10-3 and J usage is TRBJ2-1, with 7 positions matching TRBD2. The CDR3 extends over 15 amino acids. J was trimmed by 4 bases and V by 10 bases; bases with no gene match: 13. Germline CDR1 and CDR2: ENHRY and SYGVKD. CDR3 DNA sequence: TGTGCCACGAAGCCCCAGGACGGGGGGTACAATGAGCAGTTCTTC. Protein product: CATKPQDGGYNEQFF.

The chain links TRBV5-1 to TRBJ2-1; a possible D gene is TRBD1 (6 bases). The CDR3 is made up of 15 amino acids. V gave up 4 bases and J gave up 4 bases, with 15 bases separating them. Germline V lookup: CDR1 SGHRS, CDR2 YFSETQ. This CDR3 reads CASSQPLDSYNEQFF. The CDR3 coding sequence is TGCGCCAGCAGCCAACCATTGGACAGTTACAATGAGCAGTTCTTC.

This clonotype was found many times. The CDR3 is CASSFVLVNTEAFF. The CDR3 nucleotides are TGTGCCAGCAGCTTCGTTTTGGTGAACACTGAAGCTTTCTTT. The rearrangement joins TRBV11-2 to TRBJ1-1; no firm D call. Germline V gene lookup returns CDR1 SGHAT and CDR2 FQNNGV. V was clipped by 3 bases and J by 0 bases, with 8 bases between them. This CDR3 contains 14 residues.

This clonotype was counted at least ten times. The chain employs TRBV6-2 or TRBV6-3 and TRBJ1-2; D unresolved. CDR3 length equals 13 residues. Germline V CDR1 and CDR2: MNHEY, SVGEGT. Trimming shortened V by 4 bases and J by 2 bases, and 8 bases separated the two germline ends. In DNA, the CDR3 is TGTGCCAGCAGTTCCGGCGTCAACTATGGCTACACCTTC. This encodes CASSSGVNYGYTF.

This clonotype showed up just a few times. The chain recombines TRBV18 with TRBJ2-2; D is possibly TRBD1 or TRBD2 (6 bases each). Germline lookup yields CDR1 KGHSH and CDR2 LQKENI. This CDR3 is built from 16 residues. The V end lost 3 bases, the J end lost 2 bases, and 13 bases lay between the germline ends. CDR3 protein: CASSPQGRPNTGELFF. The CDR3 region has the DNA TGTGCCAGCTCACCTCAGGGGAGGCCCAACACCGGGGAGCTGTTTTTT.

The V gene is TRBV19, the J gene TRBJ1-1; D may be TRBD1 (5 bases). This CDR3 has 14 amino acids. The germline V gene encodes CDR1 LNHDA and CDR2 SQIVND (reference sequence). V lost 2 bases and J 2 bases, leaving 9 bases between the germline ends. CDR3 sequence reads: CASSISGTNTEAFF. CDR3 nucleotides: TGTGCCAGTAGTATATCAGGGACCAACACTGAAGCTTTCTTT.

This clonotype has at least ten counts. This chain joins TRBV6-5 and TRBJ2-3, with 7 nucleotides matching TRBD1. V shed 0 bases, J shed 4 bases, and the junction held 10 bases outside the gene matches. CDR3 length: 17 residues. Germline CDR1 and CDR2: MNHEY and SVGAGI. The CDR3 nucleotides read TGTGCCAGCAGTTACTCGGCTAGGGGGCGTTTAGCAGATACGCAGTATTTT. Its translation: CASSYSARGRLADTQYF.

This clonotype was picked up many times. The genes are TRBV20-1 and TRBJ2-3; D unclear. The CDR3 sequence is 12 residues long. Trimming took 3 bases from V and 2 from J, leaving 6 bases between them. CDR1 and CDR2 from the germline V gene are DFQATT and SNEGSKA (reference sequence). Here the CDR3 DNA reads TGCAGTGCTAGTAGTTACACAGATACGCAGTATTTT. Its translation is CSASSYTDTQYF.

The chain combines TRBV25-1 with TRBJ2-7; 7 bases match TRBD2. Germline loops: CDR1 MGHDK, CDR2 SYGVNS. The CDR3 covers 15 residues. The ends lost 1 base at V and 5 bases at J; junction bases unmatched: 8. This CDR3 is CASSEFGGGIHEQYF. The CDR3 nucleotides are TGTGCCAGCAGTGAATTTGGGGGAGGGATCCACGAGCAGTACTTC.

This clonotype was seen ten or more times. The J gene is TRBJ2-1, the V gene TRBV29-1, with TRBD2 matching over 10 bases. CDR3 size: 15 residues. With 3 bases clipped from V and 8 bases from J, the junction kept 10 bases outside the gene matches. Germline V gene lookup returns CDR1 SQVTM and CDR2 ANQGSEA. The CDR3 sequence: CSVEARLAGADEQFF. Written as DNA, the CDR3 is TGCAGCGTTGAGGCGAGGCTAGCGGGAGCGGATGAGCAGTTCTTC.

J is TRBJ2-7 and V is TRBV9, with TRBD1 identical over 9 bases. V lost 4 bases, J lost 3 bases, and 11 bases stayed unmatched. The CDR3 is 16 residues long. Germline V gene lookup returns CDR1 SGDLS and CDR2 YYNGEE. This chain's CDR3 is CASSPDLGTGSYEQYF. The DNA for the CDR3 is TGTGCCAGCAGCCCCGATCTCGGGACAGGGAGCTACGAGCAGTACTTC.

This chain uses TRBV11-2 with TRBJ1-3; the D is unclear. CDR1 and CDR2 (germline): SGHAT, FQNNGV. Trimming removed 2 bases from V and 8 bases from J, with 4 bases in between. There are 11 residues in the CDR3. The CDR3, as DNA: TGTGCCAGCAGCTTACGGGACACCATATATTTT. This codes for CASSLRDTIYF.

The chain is built from TRBV28 and TRBJ2-4, with 13 positions matching TRBD2. V dropped 3 bases and J dropped 0; count of bases not matched to a gene: 5. This CDR3 contains 18 residues. In germline, CDR1 is MDHEN, CDR2 SYDVKM. The CDR3: CASSFTSGGDIAKNIQYF. CDR3 bases: TGTGCCAGCAGTTTCACTAGCGGGGGGGATATAGCCAAAAACATTCAGTACTTC. Complete variable domain (other parts from reference TRBV28 and TRBJ2-4): DVKVTQSSRYLVKRTGEKVFLECVQDMDHENMFWYRQDPGLGLRLIYFSYDVKMKEKGDIPEGYSVSREKKERFSLILESASTNQTSMYLCASSFTSGGDIAKNIQYFGAGTRLSVL.

This clonotype appeared many times. The V gene is TRBV28, the J gene TRBJ2-1; possibly TRBD1 for D (5 bases). CDR1 MDHEN and CDR2 SYDVKM come from the germline V gene. The CDR3 sequence is 12 residues long. V lost 2 bases and J 13 bases, leaving 12 bases between the germline ends. The CDR3 sequence: CASSLRGLEQFF. The CDR3 nucleotides are TGTGCCAGCAGTTTAAGGGGCCTTGAACAGTTCTTC.

The rearrangement links TRBV3-1 to TRBJ1-2, with 8 bases identical to TRBD1. The trim removed 0 bases at V and 7 bases at J, leaving 13 bases unmatched. This CDR3 is 17 amino acids long. CDR1 is LGHDT, CDR2 YNNKEL, per germline (reference sequence). CDR3 in amino acids: CASSQETGVLGSRGYTF. The CDR3 bases are TGTGCCAGCAGCCAAGAGACAGGGGTTTTGGGGAGTCGTGGCTACACCTTC.

This clonotype was observed many times. J is TRBJ2-2 and V is TRBV11-2, with D maybe TRBD2 (5 bases). V shed 4 bases and J shed 5 bases, with 14 bases lying between them. The V gene's germline CDR1 is SGHAT and CDR2 FQNNGV. The CDR3 is 15 amino acids. The CDR3 bases are TGTGCCAGCAGCTCCCTCGAGGGCAGAACCGGGGAGCTGTTTTTT. Its protein is CASSSLEGRTGELFF.

This clonotype was seen many times. This chain uses TRBV24-1 with TRBJ1-4; D is perhaps TRBD1 (6 bases). The germline V gene has CDR1 KGHDR and CDR2 SFDVKD. The CDR3 is 16 amino acids. The germline V and J ends were trimmed by 2 bases and 1 base, with 10 bases remaining between them. This CDR3 reads CATSDSGTQTNEKLFF. The CDR3 coding sequence is TGTGCCACCAGTGATTCGGGGACACAAACTAATGAAAAACTGTTTTTT.